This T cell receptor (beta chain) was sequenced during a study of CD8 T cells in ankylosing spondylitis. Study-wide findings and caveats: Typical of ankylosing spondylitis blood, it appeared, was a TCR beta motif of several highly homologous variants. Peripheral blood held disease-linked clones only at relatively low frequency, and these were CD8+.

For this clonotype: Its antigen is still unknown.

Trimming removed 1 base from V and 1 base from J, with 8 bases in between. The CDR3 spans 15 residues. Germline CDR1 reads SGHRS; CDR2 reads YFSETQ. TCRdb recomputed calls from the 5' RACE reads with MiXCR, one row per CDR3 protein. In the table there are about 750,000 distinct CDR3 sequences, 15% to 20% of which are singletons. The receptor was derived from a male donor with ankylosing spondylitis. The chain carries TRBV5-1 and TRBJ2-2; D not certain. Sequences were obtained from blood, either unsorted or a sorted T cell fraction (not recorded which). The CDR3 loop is CASSLRQENTGELFF. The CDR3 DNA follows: TGCGCCAGCAGCTTGAGGCAGGAGAACACCGGGGAGCTGTTTTTT. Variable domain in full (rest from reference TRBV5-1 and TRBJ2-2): KAGVTQTPRYLIKTRGQQVTLSCSPISGHRSVSWYQQTPGQGLQFLFEYFSETQRNKGNFPGRFSGRQFSNSRSEMNVSTLELGDSALYLCASSLRQENTGELFFGEGSRLTVL.